The present T cell receptor beta chain was sequenced within a study of human T cells and chemical hapten exposure. Time point noted: patch test 1, 2 weeks after DPC sensitization. Treatment described: therapeutic diphenylcyclopropenone sensitization with weekly scalp DPC. The authors' processing: Samples had a median of roughly 100,000 TCRs, ranging roughly 23,224 to 690,600. TCRdb re-derived calls from the RACE reads in MiXCR, one entry per CDR3 protein. These V and J calls rely on TCRdb rather than the paper's analysis. The sample carries some 340,000 distinct CDR3 sequences, roughly 6.9% recorded once. Details on this clonotype: Antigen specificity is unknown.

Study observations and caveats: Expanded TCRs were compared with controls, and the expanded TCRs formed significantly more large CDR3 similarity clusters. With patch test score, the counts of PT1 expanded TCRs showed a positive correlation.

Trimming removed 1 base from V and 2 bases from J, with 11 bases in between. In germline, CDR1 is SEHNR, CDR2 FQNEAQ (reference sequence). There are 15 residues in the CDR3. V and J are TRBV7-9 and TRBJ1-1; D may be TRBD1 (5 bases). The sample consisted of whole blood, taken in connection with sensitization to the hapten diphenylcyclopropenone (DPC). The receptor was derived from a woman aged 18-30 years with alopecia areata. Some clones in this sample may be carry-over from other donors' samples. CDR3 bases: TGTGCCAGCAGCTTAGGAGAGAGGGGAAACACTGAAGCTTTCTTT. Protein sequence: CASSLGERGNTEAFF.